This T cell receptor beta chain stems from a study of STAT5B mutations in CD4+ large granular lymphocyte leukemia. CDR3 length equals 16 residues. CDR1 and CDR2 (germline): LGHNA, YNFKEQ. The V gene lost 1 base and the J gene lost 2 bases, with 13 bases spanning the gap. The method was immunoSEQ multiplex PCR; TCRdb's version includes in-frame clones alone and lacks a portion of them. Among 20,000 to 25,000 clones, over 70% were seen once, and the ten largest hold about 4.3%. V usage is TRBV4-2 and J usage is TRBJ2-3; D might be TRBD2 (6 bases). The TCR was taken from a human donor in good health. Sequenced material: CD4+ T cells from blood buffy coats. CDR3 coding DNA: TGTGCCAGCAGCCAAGCCGTGGGACTCCTCACAGATACGCAGTATTTT. Translation: CASSQAVGLLTDTQYF.